These 14 T cell receptor beta chains originate from one sample sequenced in a study of cytomegalovirus exposure and HLA in healthy donors. PCR was performed using 60 Vbeta and 13 Jbeta primers. TCRdb's copy holds only in-frame clones and misses some; the assay was immunoSEQ multiplex PCR. Among more than 100,000 clones listed, around 79% were seen once. The sequenced sample consisted of PBMCs. The receptors here all came from a middle-aged woman in good health and CMV-seronegative.

This clone was detected only once. The V and J genes are TRBV19 and TRBJ1-1, with 10 positions matching TRBD1. Unmatched junction bases numbered 4, after V lost 9 bases and J lost 3 bases. Germline assignment: CDR1 LNHDA and CDR2 SQIVND (reference sequence). There are 13 residues in the CDR3. For the CDR3, the DNA is TGTGCCAGCAACGACAGGGGGCACACTGAAGCTTTCTTT. Protein sequence: CASNDRGHTEAFF.

This rearrangement joins TRBV7-6 to TRBJ1-2; 7 bases line up with TRBD1. The CDR3 length is 13 residues. V trimming: 5 bases; J trimming: 4 bases; junction bases outside the gene matches: 4. Germline lookup yields CDR1 SGHVS and CDR2 FNYEAQ. As DNA, the CDR3 is TGTGCCAGCAGCCCCGGGACAGTCTATGGCTACACCTTC. Protein product: CASSPGTVYGYTF.

The chain combines TRBV28 with TRBJ2-5; no firm D call. V was trimmed by 6 bases and J by 5 bases, leaving 10 bases between them. CDR1 and CDR2 (germline): MDHEN, SYDVKM. The CDR3 has 12 residues. The chain's CDR3 is CASSLFLETQYF. For the CDR3, the DNA is TGTGCCAGCAGCCTGTTTCTTGAGACCCAGTACTTC.

The rearrangement joins TRBV6-1 to TRBJ2-5; tentative D call: TRBD2 (6 bases). Germline CDR1 reads MNHNS; CDR2 reads SASEGT. Between the trimmed V and J ends, which lost 2 bases and 5 bases, there was a span of 15 bases. This CDR3 is 15 amino acids long. CDR3 coding DNA: TGTGCCAGCAGTGAATTTTGGGGGGTTCGGGAGACCCAGTACTTC. Its translation: CASSEFWGVRETQYF.

The genes are TRBV6-5 and TRBJ1-2, with D uncertain. V was shortened by 6 bases and J by 8 bases, with 13 bases between the two germline ends. The V gene's germline CDR1 is MNHEY and CDR2 SVGAGI. CDR3 length: 12 residues. This chain's CDR3 is CASRQRVGGYTF. The CDR3 nucleotides read TGTGCCAGCAGACAGAGAGTAGGCGGCTACACCTTC.

For this clone: At the DNA level, this CDR3 is encoded by other sequences in the same sample as well. V is TRBV9 and J is TRBJ1-1; D perhaps matches TRBD1 (6 bases). With 4 bases removed from V and 3 bases from J, the gap between germline ends came to 13 bases. This CDR3 has 14 amino acids. Per the germline V gene, CDR1 is SGDLS and CDR2 is YYNGEE. The CDR3 sequence is CASSPRSGDTEAFF. In DNA form, the CDR3 reads TGTGCCAGCAGCCCGCGATCAGGGGACACTGAAGCTTTCTTT.

This chain connects TRBV28 to TRBJ1-2, with D perhaps TRBD1 (6 bases). Trimming pared 5 bases from V and 2 bases from J, leaving 15 bases between. The CDR3 contains 15 residues. The germline gives CDR1 MDHEN, CDR2 SYDVKM. The CDR3 sequence is CASSAYTTGNYGYTF. Here the CDR3 DNA reads TGTGCCAGCAGTGCCTACACCACAGGGAACTATGGCTACACCTTC.

The sample holds a few counts of this clone. This sequence joins TRBV30 and TRBJ2-4, with D perhaps matching TRBD1 (6 bases). Germline loops: CDR1 GTSNPN, CDR2 SVGIG (reference sequence). The V end was cut by 4 bases, the J end by 8 bases, with 15 bases between. The CDR3 is made up of 13 amino acids. The CDR3 bases are TGTGCCTGGATGGTACAGGGAAACTACATTCAGTACTTC. This encodes CAWMVQGNYIQYF.

This chain connects TRBV27 to TRBJ2-7; 13 bases are shared with TRBD2. Germline V CDR1 and CDR2: MNHEY, SMNVEV (reference sequence). V trimming: 5 bases; J trimming: 2 bases; junction bases outside the gene matches: 3. The CDR3 is 15 amino acids. The CDR3 sequence: CASSQGTSGAYEQYF. CDR3 sequence (DNA): TGTGCCAGCAGTCAAGGGACTAGCGGGGCCTACGAGCAGTACTTC.

This clone was recorded a few times. This chain links TRBV18 with TRBJ2-1, with 8 positions matching TRBD2. The junction had 8 bases not matched to a gene; V was cut back by 3 bases and J by 4 bases. The CDR3 loop spans 16 amino acids. From germline, CDR1 is KGHSH and CDR2 LQKENI. The CDR3 nucleotides are TGTGCCAGCTCACCGCGTCGTTCGGGAGGGTACAATGAGCAGTTCTTC. This translates into CASSPRRSGGYNEQFF.

The chain has TRBV2 and TRBJ2-7; 9 bases align to TRBD1. The CDR3 covers 17 residues. CDR1 is SNHLY, CDR2 FYNNEI, per germline. V was pared by 6 bases and J by 6 bases, with 18 bases of the junction left unmatched. CDR3 protein: CASRGGQGPFSLPEQYF. CDR3 in DNA: TGTGCCAGCAGGGGAGGACAGGGGCCTTTTTCGCTTCCCGAGCAGTACTTC.

This clone was counted only a few times. V is TRBV7-2 and J is TRBJ2-1, with 11 bases aligning to TRBD2. V gave up 1 base and J gave up 4 bases; unmatched junction bases: 3. This CDR3 has 16 residues. CDR1 and CDR2 from the germline V gene are SGHTA and FQGNSA. The CDR3 nucleotides are TGTGCCAGCAGCTTAGGACTAGCGGGAAGGTACAATGAGCAGTTCTTC. Translation gives CASSLGLAGRYNEQFF.

This clone was observed a few times. V usage is TRBV6-6 and J usage is TRBJ2-2, with 7 bases lining up with TRBD1. Germline V gene sequence: CDR1 MNHNY, CDR2 SVGAGI (reference sequence). V shed 6 bases, J shed 5 bases, and the junction held 6 bases outside the gene matches. The CDR3 covers 14 residues. The CDR3 region has the DNA TGTGCCAGCAGCGACAGGGCGGAGACCGGGGAGCTGTTTTTT. Protein sequence: CASSDRAETGELFF.

This chain connects TRBV25-1 to TRBJ2-3; a possible D gene is TRBD1 (6 bases). This CDR3 region has 15 residues. V was pared by 3 bases and J by 3 bases, with 13 bases between. Looked up from germline, CDR1 is MGHDK and CDR2 is SYGVNS. The CDR3 region is CASSEVRGWTDTQYF. The CDR3, as DNA: TGTGCCAGCAGTGAGGTCAGGGGATGGACAGATACGCAGTATTTT.